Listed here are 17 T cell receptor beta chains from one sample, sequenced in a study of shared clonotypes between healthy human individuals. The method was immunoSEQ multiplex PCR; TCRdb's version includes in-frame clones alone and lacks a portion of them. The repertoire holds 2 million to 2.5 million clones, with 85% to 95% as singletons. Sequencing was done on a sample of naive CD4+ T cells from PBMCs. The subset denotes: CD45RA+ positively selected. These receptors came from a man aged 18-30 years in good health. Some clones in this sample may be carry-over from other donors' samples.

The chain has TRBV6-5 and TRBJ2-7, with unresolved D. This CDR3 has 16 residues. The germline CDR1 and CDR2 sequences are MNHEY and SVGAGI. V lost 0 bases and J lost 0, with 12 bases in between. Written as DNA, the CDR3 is TGTGCCAGCAGTTACTCGGGCAGCAAAAGCTCCTACGAGCAGTACTTC. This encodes CASSYSGSKSSYEQYF.

For the CDR3, the DNA is TGTGCCAGCAGCTCGGGACAGGCTGGAAACACCATATATTTT. It encodes CASSSGQAGNTIYF. The V call is TRBV7-9, the J call TRBJ1-3, with 8 positions matching TRBD1. The germline CDR1 and CDR2 sequences are SEHNR and FQNEAQ (reference sequence). The junction had 1 base not matched to a gene; V was cut back by 4 bases and J by 2 bases. The CDR3 is made up of 14 amino acids.

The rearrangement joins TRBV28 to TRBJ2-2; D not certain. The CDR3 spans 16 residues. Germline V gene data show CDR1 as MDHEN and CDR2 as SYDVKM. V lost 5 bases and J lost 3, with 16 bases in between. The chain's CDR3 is CASSRRPGLYTGELFF. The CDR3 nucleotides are TGTGCCAGCAGTAGAAGACCGGGTCTATACACCGGGGAGCTGTTTTTT.

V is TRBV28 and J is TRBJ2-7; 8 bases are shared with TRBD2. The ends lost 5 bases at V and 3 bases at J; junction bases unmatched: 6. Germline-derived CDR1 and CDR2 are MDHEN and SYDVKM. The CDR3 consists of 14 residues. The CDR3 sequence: CASSLSGIFYEQYF. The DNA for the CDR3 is TGTGCCAGCAGTCTTAGCGGGATTTTCTACGAGCAGTACTTC.

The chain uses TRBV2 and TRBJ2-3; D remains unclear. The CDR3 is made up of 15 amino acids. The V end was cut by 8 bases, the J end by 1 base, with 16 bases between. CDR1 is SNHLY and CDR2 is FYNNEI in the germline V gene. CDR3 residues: CASGRPLRGTDTQYF. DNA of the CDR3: TGTGCCAGCGGGCGGCCCCTACGTGGCACAGATACGCAGTATTTT.

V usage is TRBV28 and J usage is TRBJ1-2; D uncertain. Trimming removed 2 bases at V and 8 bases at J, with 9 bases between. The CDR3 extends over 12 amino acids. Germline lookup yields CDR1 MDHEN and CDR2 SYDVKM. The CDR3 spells CASSLGSRGYTF. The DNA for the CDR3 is TGTGCCAGCAGTTTAGGGTCTCGGGGCTACACCTTC.

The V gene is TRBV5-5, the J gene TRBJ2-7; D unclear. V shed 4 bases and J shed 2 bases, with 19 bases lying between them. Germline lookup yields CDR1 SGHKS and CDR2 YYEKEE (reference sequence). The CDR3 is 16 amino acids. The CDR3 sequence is CASSRPGLRAAYEQYF. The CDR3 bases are TGTGCCAGCAGCCGTCCTGGGCTTCGAGCAGCCTACGAGCAGTACTTC.

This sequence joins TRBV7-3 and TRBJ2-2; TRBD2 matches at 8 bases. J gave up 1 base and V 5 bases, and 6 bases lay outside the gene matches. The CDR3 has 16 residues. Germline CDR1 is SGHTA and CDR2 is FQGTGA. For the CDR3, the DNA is TGTGCCAGCAGCCAGCTAGCGGGCGGGAACACCGGGGAGCTGTTTTTT. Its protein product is CASSQLAGGNTGELFF.

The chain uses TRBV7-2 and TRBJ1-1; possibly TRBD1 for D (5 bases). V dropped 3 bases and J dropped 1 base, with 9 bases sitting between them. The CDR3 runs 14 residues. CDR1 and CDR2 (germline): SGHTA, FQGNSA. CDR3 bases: TGTGCCAGCAGCTTTGACGGGGGGAACACTGAAGCTTTCTTT. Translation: CASSFDGGNTEAFF.

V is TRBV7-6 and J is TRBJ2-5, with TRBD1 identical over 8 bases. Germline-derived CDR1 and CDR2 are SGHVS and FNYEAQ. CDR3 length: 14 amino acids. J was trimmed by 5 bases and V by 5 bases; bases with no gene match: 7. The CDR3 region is CASSPGGRVETQYF. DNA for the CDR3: TGTGCCAGCAGCCCAGGGGGCAGGGTGGAGACCCAGTACTTC.

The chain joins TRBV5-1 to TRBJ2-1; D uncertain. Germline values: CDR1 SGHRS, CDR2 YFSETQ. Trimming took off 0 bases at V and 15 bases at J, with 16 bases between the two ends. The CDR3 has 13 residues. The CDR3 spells CASSLEGLPPAFF. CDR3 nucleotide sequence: TGCGCCAGCAGCTTGGAGGGCCTCCCCCCCGCGTTCTTC.

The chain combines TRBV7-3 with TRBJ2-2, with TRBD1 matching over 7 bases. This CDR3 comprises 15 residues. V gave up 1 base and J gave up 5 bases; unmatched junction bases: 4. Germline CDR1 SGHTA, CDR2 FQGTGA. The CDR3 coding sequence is TGTGCCAGCAGCTTAAAGGGGGCGGGTACCGGGGAGCTGTTTTTT. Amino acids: CASSLKGAGTGELFF.

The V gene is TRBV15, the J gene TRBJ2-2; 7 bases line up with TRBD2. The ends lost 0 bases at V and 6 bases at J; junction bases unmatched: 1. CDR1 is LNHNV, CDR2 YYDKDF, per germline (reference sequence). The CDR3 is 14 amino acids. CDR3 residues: CATSRDGGAGELFF. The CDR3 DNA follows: TGTGCCACCAGCAGAGATGGGGGGGCCGGGGAGCTGTTTTTT.

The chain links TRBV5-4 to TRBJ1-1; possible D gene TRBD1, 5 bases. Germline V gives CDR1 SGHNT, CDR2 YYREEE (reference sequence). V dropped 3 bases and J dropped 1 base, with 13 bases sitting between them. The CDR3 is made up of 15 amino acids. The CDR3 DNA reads TGTGCCAGCAGCTCCACCAACACAGGGAACACTGAAGCTTTCTTT. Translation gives CASSSTNTGNTEAFF.

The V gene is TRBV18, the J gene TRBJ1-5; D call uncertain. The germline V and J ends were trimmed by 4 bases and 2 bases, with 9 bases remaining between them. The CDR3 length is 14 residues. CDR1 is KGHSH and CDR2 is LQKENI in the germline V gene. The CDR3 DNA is TGTGCCAGCTCACTTGATCTGGGCAATCAGCCCCAGCATTTT. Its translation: CASSLDLGNQPQHF.

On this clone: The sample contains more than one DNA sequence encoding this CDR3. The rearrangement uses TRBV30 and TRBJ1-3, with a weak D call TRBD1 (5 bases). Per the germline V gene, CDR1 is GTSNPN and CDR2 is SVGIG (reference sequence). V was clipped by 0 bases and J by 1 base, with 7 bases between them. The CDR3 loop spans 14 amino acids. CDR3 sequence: CAWSVGTSGNTIYF. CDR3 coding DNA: TGTGCCTGGAGTGTAGGGACGTCTGGAAACACCATATATTTT. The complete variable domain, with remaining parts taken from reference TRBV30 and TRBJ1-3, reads SQTIHQWPATLVQPVGSPLSLECTVEGTSNPNLYWYRQAAGRGLQLLFYSVGIGQISSEVPQNLSASRPQDRQFILSSKKLLLSDSGFYLCAWSVGTSGNTIYFGEGSWLTVV.

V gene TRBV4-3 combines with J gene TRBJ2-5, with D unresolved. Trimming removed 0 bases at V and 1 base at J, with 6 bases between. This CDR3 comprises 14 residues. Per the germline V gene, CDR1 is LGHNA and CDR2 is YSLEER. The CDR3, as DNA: TGCGCCAGCAGCCAAGACAGGACCCAAGAGACCCAGTACTTC. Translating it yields CASSQDRTQETQYF.